A single sample is the source of the 20 T cell receptor beta chains below, sequenced in a study of human T cells and chemical hapten exposure. Time point defined: pre-sensitization, week 0. Indicated treatment: therapeutic diphenylcyclopropenone sensitization with weekly scalp DPC. Researchers extracted total RNA from unfractionated whole blood. TCRdb redid the calling of the RACE reads with MiXCR, one entry per CDR3 protein. Among about 35,000 distinct CDR3 sequences, 9.5% to 15% were seen once, and the ten largest hold about 2.1%. The sample here was whole blood, taken in connection with sensitization to the hapten diphenylcyclopropenone (DPC). These receptors were taken from a woman between 40 and 50 years old with alopecia areata. Some clones in this sample may be carry-over from other donors' samples.

This clonotype has a count of ten or more. The chain joins TRBV5-1 to TRBJ1-1, with a possible D match to TRBD1 (5 bases). Looked up from germline, CDR1 is SGHRS and CDR2 is YFSETQ. This CDR3 spans 13 amino acids. Trimming took 4 bases from V and 1 from J, leaving 8 bases between them. Here the CDR3 DNA reads TGCGCCAGCAGCCCCGGGGCGAACACTGAAGCTTTCTTT. This gives the protein CASSPGANTEAFF.

The chain carries TRBV5-3 and TRBJ2-3; no firm D call. TRBV5-3 belongs to the ORF category, with a function that is uncertain. Deletions cut 3 bases from V and 7 bases from J, with 6 bases between. This CDR3 is 11 amino acids long. CDR3 protein: CARSSGHTQYF. DNA of the CDR3: TGTGCCAGAAGCTCCGGGCATACGCAGTATTTT.

This clonotype was counted a few times. This chain connects TRBV7-9 to TRBJ2-1; D is possibly TRBD1 or TRBD2 (6 bases each). Germline lookup yields CDR1 SEHNR and CDR2 FQNEAQ (reference sequence). V lost 3 bases, J lost 0 bases, and 18 bases lay in between. The CDR3 sequence is 18 residues long. CDR3 amino acids: CASSLAGGLVSSYNEQFF. CDR3 in DNA: TGTGCCAGCAGCTTGGCCGGGGGCCTCGTTAGCTCCTACAATGAGCAGTTCTTC.

The table lists this clonotype with many counts. This rearrangement joins TRBV29-1 to TRBJ1-1; the match to TRBD1 covers 7 bases. The CDR3 runs to 13 residues. J lost 5 bases, V lost 1 base, and 4 bases had no gene match. CDR1 and CDR2 from the germline V gene are SQVTM and ANQGSEA. The CDR3 region is CSVEGQGFTEAFF. DNA of the CDR3: TGCAGCGTTGAAGGACAGGGTTTTACTGAAGCTTTCTTT.

In its sample, this clonotype was seen many times. The chain couples TRBV6-2 or TRBV6-3 to TRBJ2-3; 8 nucleotides align to TRBD1. The junction had 1 base not matched to a gene; V was cut back by 2 bases and J by 0 bases. The germline V gene encodes CDR1 MNHEY and CDR2 SVGEGT. This CDR3 comprises 15 residues. CDR3 nucleotide sequence: TGTGCCAGCAGTTACGACAGGGGTAGCACAGATACGCAGTATTTT. Protein: CASSYDRGSTDTQYF.

This clonotype has a count of ten or more. V is TRBV4-3 and J is TRBJ2-3; 9 bases are shared with TRBD2. CDR1 LGHNA and CDR2 YSLEER come from the germline V gene. The V segment lost 1 base and the J segment 5 bases; nucleotides outside the gene matches: 7. CDR3 length: 16 amino acids. CDR3 DNA sequence: TGCGCCAGCAGCCAAGTAATGCGGGGGGGTGGAGATACGCAGTATTTT. It is translated as CASSQVMRGGGDTQYF.

This clonotype occurred many times. This chain uses TRBV11-2 with TRBJ2-3; D perhaps matches TRBD1 (5 bases). The germline V gene encodes CDR1 SGHAT and CDR2 FQNNGV. The CDR3 contains 12 residues. V was shortened by 11 bases and J by 5 bases, with 14 bases between the two germline ends. The CDR3 nucleotides are TGTGCCGGATCAGGGCTCGAAGATACGCAGTATTTT. It specifies CAGSGLEDTQYF.

The gene calls are TRBV16 and TRBJ1-5, with D possibly TRBD1 on 5 matching bases. Per germline, CDR1 KGHSY and CDR2 FQNENV. CDR3 size: 15 residues. Trimming cost V 3 bases and J 0 bases, with 9 bases left between them. The CDR3 region has the DNA TGTGCCAGCAGCCAGGGGCCGACTAGCAATCAGCCCCAGCATTTT. Its translation is CASSQGPTSNQPQHF.

The chain employs TRBV7-9 and TRBJ2-6; unclear D gene. This CDR3 has 15 residues. V lost 5 bases, J lost 1 base, and 9 bases lay in between. Per the germline V gene, CDR1 is SEHNR and CDR2 is FQNEAQ (reference sequence). CDR3: CASSKSESGANVLTF. The DNA of the CDR3 is TGTGCCAGCAGCAAGTCCGAATCTGGGGCCAACGTCCTGACTTTC.

The chain couples TRBV15 to TRBJ1-1; tentative D call: TRBD1 (6 bases). Germline V gene sequence: CDR1 LNHNV, CDR2 YYDKDF (reference sequence). V lost 6 bases and J lost 4, with 15 bases in between. CDR3 length: 14 amino acids. The CDR3 DNA is TGTGCCACCAGGACGGACAAGGGGGGCACTGAAGCTTTCTTT. This translates into CATRTDKGGTEAFF. Together with reference TRBV15 and TRBJ1-1, the CDR3 gives the full variable domain: DAMVIQNPRYQVTQFGKPVTLSCSQTLNHNVMYWYQQKSSQAPKLLFHYYDKDFNNEADTPDNFQSRRPNTSFCFLDIRSPGLGDTAMYLCATRTDKGGTEAFFGQGTRLTVV.

The V call is TRBV7-2, the J call TRBJ2-3; D possibly corresponds to TRBD1 (6 bases). The CDR3 has 13 residues. V shed 10 bases and J shed 0 bases, with 11 bases lying between them. Looked up from germline, CDR1 is SGHTA and CDR2 is FQGNSA. The CDR3 coding sequence is TGTGCCACCGGAACAGGGAGCACAGATACGCAGTATTTT. Translated, it gives CATGTGSTDTQYF. The entire variable domain, with the rest obtained from reference TRBV7-2 and TRBJ2-3, is as follows: GAGVSQSPSNKVTEKGKDVELRCDPISGHTALYWYRQSLGQGLEFLIYFQGNSAPDKSGLPSDRFSAERTGGSVSTLTIQRTQQEDSAVYLCATGTGSTDTQYFGPGTRLTVL.

The rearrangement uses TRBV4-2 and TRBJ2-3, with a weak D call TRBD2 (6 bases). CDR3 length: 20 amino acids. Germline CDR1 LGHNA, CDR2 YNFKEQ. Trimming left V 1 base short and J 0 bases short, with 23 bases between. The DNA for the CDR3 is TGTGCCAGCAGCCAAGTTCGGGACTTCGGGAGCCTACCTAGCACAGATACGCAGTATTTT. As protein: CASSQVRDFGSLPSTDTQYF.

This clonotype was recorded at least ten times. V and J are TRBV28 and TRBJ2-2; 11 bases are shared with TRBD2. The CDR3 contains 14 residues. V was clipped by 5 bases and J by 5 bases; unmatched bases: 1. The V gene's germline CDR1 is MDHEN and CDR2 SYDVKM. The CDR3 loop reads CASSPSGRTGELFF. For the CDR3, the DNA is TGTGCCAGCAGTCCTAGCGGGAGGACCGGGGAGCTGTTTTTT. Filled out from reference TRBV28 and TRBJ2-2, the complete variable domain reads DVKVTQSSRYLVKRTGEKVFLECVQDMDHENMFWYRQDPGLGLRLIYFSYDVKMKEKGDIPEGYSVSREKKERFSLILESASTNQTSMYLCASSPSGRTGELFFGEGSRLTVL.

Many counts were recorded for this clonotype. This chain connects TRBV7-9 to TRBJ1-6, with 11 bases fitting TRBD1. Germline trimming cut 6 bases from V and 6 bases from J; bases unmatched to any gene: 4. This CDR3 spans 15 amino acids. Germline V lookup: CDR1 SEHNR, CDR2 FQNEAQ (reference sequence). This CDR3 reads CASSPGTGGNSPLHF. DNA of the CDR3: TGTGCCAGCAGTCCCGGGACAGGGGGTAATTCACCCCTCCACTTT. The full variable domain, in which reference TRBV7-9 and TRBJ1-6 provide the parts outside the CDR3, is DTGVSQNPRHKITKRGQNVTFRCDPISEHNRLYWYRQTLGQGPEFLTYFQNEAQLEKSRLLSDRFSAERPKGSFSTLEIQRTEQGDSAMYLCASSPGTGGNSPLHFGNGTRLTVT.

The chain employs TRBV2 and TRBJ2-7, with D possibly being TRBD2 (5 bases). The CDR3 runs 14 residues. Germline V gene sequence: CDR1 SNHLY, CDR2 FYNNEI. The ends were cut back, 4 bases at V and 2 bases at J, with 12 bases in the middle. CDR3 nucleotides: TGTGCCAGCAGTGTGGGCGGGCCGACCTACGAGCAGTACTTC. Encoded protein: CASSVGGPTYEQYF.

This clonotype was recorded many times. The chain joins TRBV7-9 to TRBJ1-1, with a tentative D call TRBD1 (5 bases). The V gene's germline CDR1 is SEHNR and CDR2 FQNEAQ (reference sequence). V lost 1 base, J lost 1 base, and 7 bases lay in between. The CDR3 runs to 14 residues. The CDR3 protein is CASSLVDTNTEAFF. The DNA of the CDR3 is TGTGCCAGCAGCTTAGTGGACACGAACACTGAAGCTTTCTTT.

V is TRBV29-1 and J is TRBJ2-1; D might be TRBD2 (6 bases). The CDR3 length is 14 residues. In germline, CDR1 is SQVTM, CDR2 ANQGSEA. The V gene lost 6 bases and the J gene lost 2 bases, with 14 bases spanning the gap. CDR3 residues: CSVVLAYAYNEQFF. DNA for the CDR3: TGCAGCGTCGTACTAGCTTATGCCTACAATGAGCAGTTCTTC.

This clonotype has a count of ten or more. The rearrangement links TRBV20-1 to TRBJ1-1; TRBD1 matches at 7 bases. There are 13 residues in the CDR3. V lost 3 bases and J lost 2; bases outside the gene matches: 3. Per germline, CDR1 DFQATT and CDR2 SNEGSKA (reference sequence). Here the CDR3 reads CSASRGYNTEAFF. As DNA, the CDR3 is TGCAGTGCTAGCAGGGGGTATAACACTGAAGCTTTCTTT.

J is TRBJ2-7 and V is TRBV20-1; TRBD2 matches at 10 bases. Germline assignment: CDR1 DFQATT and CDR2 SNEGSKA (reference sequence). The CDR3 is made up of 12 amino acids. The junction had 3 bases not matched to a gene; V was cut back by 7 bases and J by 3 bases. The CDR3 protein is CSVGLAVYEQYF. DNA for the CDR3: TGCAGTGTTGGACTAGCGGTCTACGAGCAGTACTTC.

The chain links TRBV28 to TRBJ2-7; D is possibly TRBD1 or TRBD2 (6 bases each). Germline values: CDR1 MDHEN, CDR2 SYDVKM. Trimming stripped 5 bases from V and 6 bases from J, with 20 bases between. The CDR3 runs 15 residues. The CDR3 DNA follows: TGTGCCAGCAGTCTTTACCGGGCCAAGGGGGGCGAGCAGTACTTC. This sequence encodes CASSLYRAKGGEQYF. The whole variable domain, filled in from reference TRBV28 and TRBJ2-7, reads DVKVTQSSRYLVKRTGEKVFLECVQDMDHENMFWYRQDPGLGLRLIYFSYDVKMKEKGDIPEGYSVSREKKERFSLILESASTNQTSMYLCASSLYRAKGGEQYFGPGTRLTVT.